This T cell receptor beta chain was captured by sequencing in a study of blood T cells in healthy people across ages. A second PCR of roughly 7 to 11 cycles used a sample-barcoded 5' primer and a J-beta primer mix. TCRdb used MiXCR to reprocess the 5' RACE reads, holding one entry per CDR3 protein. The table records about 800,000 distinct CDR3 sequences, 25% of them present only once. This clonotype occurred many times. Its target is not known. General study findings and limits: Considered underestimates were the diversity estimates obtained from one million T cells. Higher naive T cell percentage went strongly together with higher TCR beta diversity. TCR beta diversity per million T cells fell roughly linearly with age.

Germline values: CDR1 SGHRS, CDR2 YFSETQ. The CDR3 contains 13 residues. Between the trimmed V and J ends, which lost 2 bases and 0 bases, there was a span of 6 bases. These records were also assigned to another study, of T cells of mothers and their children.

The chain has TRBV5-1 and TRBJ2-7; unclear D gene. This clonotype was sampled from a boy aged 5-17 years in good health. Sequences were obtained from blood. The CDR3 region has the DNA TGCGCCAGCAGCTTTGACGGCTCCTACGAGCAGTACTTC. Translation gives CASSFDGSYEQYF. Combining the CDR3 with reference TRBV5-1 and TRBJ2-7 gives the whole variable domain KAGVTQTPRYLIKTRGQQVTLSCSPISGHRSVSWYQQTPGQGLQFLFEYFSETQRNKGNFPGRFSGRQFSNSRSEMNVSTLELGDSALYLCASSFDGSYEQYFGPGTRLTVT.